Below are 3 T cell receptor beta chains sequenced from a single sample in a study of graft-versus-host responses after intestinal transplantation. Measured with immunoSEQ multiplex PCR; TCRdb has only the in-frame clones, and not every one. The table lists around 92,000 clones, about 83% of them singletons. The sample was PBMCs, taken 255 days after intestinal transplant. Receptor source: a human patient who received an intestinal transplant, so some T cells may come from the graft donor.

The rearrangement joins TRBV11-2 to TRBJ1-2, with 7 bases lining up with TRBD1. Germline trimming cut 4 bases from V and 2 bases from J; bases unmatched to any gene: 10. The CDR3 is 16 residues long. Germline assignment: CDR1 SGHAT and CDR2 FQNNGV. The CDR3 DNA reads as TGTGCCAGCAGCTCTCGCGACCGGACAGGAAACTATGGCTACACCTTC. This encodes CASSSRDRTGNYGYTF. The variable domain in full, completed from reference TRBV11-2 and TRBJ1-2, reads EAGVAQSPRYKIIEKRQSVAFWCNPISGHATLYWYQQILGQGPKLLIQFQNNGVVDDSQLPKDRFSAERLKGVDSTLKIQPAKLEDSAVYLCASSSRDRTGNYGYTFGSGTRLTVV.

The chain joins TRBV6-6 to TRBJ2-7; TRBD1 aligns across 8 bases. This CDR3 region has 15 residues. V was pared by 5 bases and J by 6 bases, with 12 bases of the junction left unmatched. Germline values: CDR1 MNHNY, CDR2 SVGAGI (reference sequence). This chain's CDR3 is CASSTGQGGLSEQYV. The DNA of the CDR3 is TGTGCCAGCAGTACCGGACAGGGAGGTCTGTCCGAGCAGTACGTC.

This chain links TRBV6-1 with TRBJ1-5; D perhaps matches TRBD1 (5 bases). This CDR3 comprises 15 residues. Germline CDR1 is MNHNS and CDR2 is SASEGT. V lost 3 bases and J lost 3, with 12 bases in between. The CDR3: CASSDRVGVNQPQHF. CDR3 nucleotides: TGTGCCAGCAGTGATAGGGTAGGGGTCAATCAGCCCCAGCATTTT.